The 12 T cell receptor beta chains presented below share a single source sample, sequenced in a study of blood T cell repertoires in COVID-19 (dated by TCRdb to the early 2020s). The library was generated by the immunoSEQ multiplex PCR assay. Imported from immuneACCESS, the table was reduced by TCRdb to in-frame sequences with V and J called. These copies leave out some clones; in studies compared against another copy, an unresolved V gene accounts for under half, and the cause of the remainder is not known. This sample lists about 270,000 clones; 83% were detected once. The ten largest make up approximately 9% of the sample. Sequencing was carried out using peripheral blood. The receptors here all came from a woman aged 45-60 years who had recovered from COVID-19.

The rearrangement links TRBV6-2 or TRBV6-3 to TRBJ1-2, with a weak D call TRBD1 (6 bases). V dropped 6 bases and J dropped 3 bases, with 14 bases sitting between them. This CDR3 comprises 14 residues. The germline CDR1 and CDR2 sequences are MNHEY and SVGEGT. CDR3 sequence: CASSQGPPDYGYTF. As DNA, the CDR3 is TGTGCCAGCAGCCAGGGGCCCCCCGACTATGGCTACACCTTC.

The CDR3 here is CASSQEPSGLGNSPLHF. CDR3 nucleotides: TGCGCCAGCAGCCAAGAACCTTCAGGGTTAGGAAATTCACCCCTCCACTTT. The genes are TRBV4-1 and TRBJ1-6; tentative D call: TRBD1 (5 bases). The CDR3 contains 17 residues. Germline V gene data show CDR1 as MGHRA and CDR2 as YSYEKL. The V end was cut by 0 bases, the J end by 7 bases, with 16 bases between.

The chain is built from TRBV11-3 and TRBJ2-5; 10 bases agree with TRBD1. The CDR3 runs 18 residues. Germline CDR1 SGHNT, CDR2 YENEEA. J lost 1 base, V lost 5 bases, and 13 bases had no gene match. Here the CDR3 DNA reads TGTGCCAGCAGCCGCGGGACAGGGGCGAAACTTATCCAAGAGACCCAGTACTTC. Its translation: CASSRGTGAKLIQETQYF.

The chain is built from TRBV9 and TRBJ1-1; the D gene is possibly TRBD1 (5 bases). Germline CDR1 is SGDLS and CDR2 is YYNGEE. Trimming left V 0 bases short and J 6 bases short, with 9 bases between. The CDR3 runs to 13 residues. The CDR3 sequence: CASSVVGGSEAFF. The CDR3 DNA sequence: TGTGCCAGCAGCGTAGTTGGGGGGTCTGAAGCTTTCTTT.

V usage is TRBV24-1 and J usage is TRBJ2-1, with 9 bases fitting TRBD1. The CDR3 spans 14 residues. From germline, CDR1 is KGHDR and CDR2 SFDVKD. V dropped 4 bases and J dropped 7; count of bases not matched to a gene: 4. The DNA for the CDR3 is TGTGCCACCAGTGACCAAGGACAGGGGAATGAGCAGTTCTTC. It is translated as CATSDQGQGNEQFF.

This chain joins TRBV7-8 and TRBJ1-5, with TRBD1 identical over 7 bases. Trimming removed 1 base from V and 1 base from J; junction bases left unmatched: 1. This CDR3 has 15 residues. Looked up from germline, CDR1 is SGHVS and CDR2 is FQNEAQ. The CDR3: CASSLVGQSNQPQHF. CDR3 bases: TGTGCCAGCAGCTTAGTGGGACAGAGCAATCAGCCCCAGCATTTT.

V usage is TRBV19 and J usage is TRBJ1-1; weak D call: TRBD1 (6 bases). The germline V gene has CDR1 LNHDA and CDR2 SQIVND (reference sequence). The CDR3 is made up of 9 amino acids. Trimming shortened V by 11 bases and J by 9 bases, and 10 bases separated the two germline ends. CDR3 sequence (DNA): TGTGCCGGACAGACAAAAGCTTTCTTT. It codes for CAGQTKAFF.

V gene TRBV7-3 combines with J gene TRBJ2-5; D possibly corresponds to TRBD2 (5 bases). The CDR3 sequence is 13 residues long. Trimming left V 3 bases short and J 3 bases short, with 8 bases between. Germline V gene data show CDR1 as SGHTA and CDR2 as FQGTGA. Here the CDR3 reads CASSFAGEETQYF. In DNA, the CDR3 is TGTGCCAGCAGCTTCGCCGGGGAAGAGACCCAGTACTTC.

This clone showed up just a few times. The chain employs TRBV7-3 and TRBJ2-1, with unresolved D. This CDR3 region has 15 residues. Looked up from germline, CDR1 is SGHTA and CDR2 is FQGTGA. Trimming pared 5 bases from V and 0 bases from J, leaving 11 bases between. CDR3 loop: CASSPTVSSYNEQFF. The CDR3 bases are TGTGCCAGCAGCCCTACGGTGAGCTCCTACAATGAGCAGTTCTTC.

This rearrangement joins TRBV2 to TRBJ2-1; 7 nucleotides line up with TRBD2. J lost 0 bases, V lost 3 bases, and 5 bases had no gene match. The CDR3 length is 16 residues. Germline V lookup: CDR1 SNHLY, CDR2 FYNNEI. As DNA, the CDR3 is TGTGCCAGCAGTGAGGCGGGGGTTGTCTCCTACAATGAGCAGTTCTTC. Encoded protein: CASSEAGVVSYNEQFF.

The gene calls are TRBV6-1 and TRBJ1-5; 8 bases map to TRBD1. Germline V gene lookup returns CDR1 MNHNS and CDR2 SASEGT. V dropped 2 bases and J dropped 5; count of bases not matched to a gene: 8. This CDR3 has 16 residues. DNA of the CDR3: TGTGCCAGCAGTGAATTTCTCGCAGGGGGCTATCAGCCCCAGCATTTT. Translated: CASSEFLAGGYQPQHF.

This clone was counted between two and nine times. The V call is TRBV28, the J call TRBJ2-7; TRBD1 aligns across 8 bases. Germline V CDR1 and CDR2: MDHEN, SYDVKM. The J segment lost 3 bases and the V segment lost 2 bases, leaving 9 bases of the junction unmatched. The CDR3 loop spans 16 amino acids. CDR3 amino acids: CASSLPPRQGSYEQYF. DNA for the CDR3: TGTGCCAGCAGTTTACCCCCCAGACAGGGGAGCTACGAGCAGTACTTC.